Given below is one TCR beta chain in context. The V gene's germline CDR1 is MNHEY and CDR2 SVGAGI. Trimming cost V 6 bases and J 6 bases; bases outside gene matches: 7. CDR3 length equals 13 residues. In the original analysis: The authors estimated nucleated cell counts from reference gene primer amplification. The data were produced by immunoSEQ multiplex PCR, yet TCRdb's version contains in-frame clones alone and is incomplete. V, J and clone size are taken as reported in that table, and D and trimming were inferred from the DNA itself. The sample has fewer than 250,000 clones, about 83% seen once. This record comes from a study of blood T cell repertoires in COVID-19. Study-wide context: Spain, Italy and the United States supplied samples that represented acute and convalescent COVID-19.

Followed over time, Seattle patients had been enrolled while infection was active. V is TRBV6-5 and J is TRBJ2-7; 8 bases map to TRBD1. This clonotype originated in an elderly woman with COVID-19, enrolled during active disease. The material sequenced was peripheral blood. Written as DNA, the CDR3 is TGTGCCAGCAGCTCAGGACAGGGTCCCGAGCAGTACGTC. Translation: CASSSGQGPEQYV.